The 13 T cell receptor beta chains given below trace back to one sample, sequenced in a study of T-cell reconstitution after alpha-beta-depleted transplantation in children. Preparation of the TCRbeta library used unique molecular identifiers. TCRdb reprocessed the PCR reads via MiXCR and lists one record per CDR3 protein. Seen here are about 470,000 distinct CDR3 sequences, around 46% observed once, and the top ten hold about 30%. The sample in question was PBMCs, obtained before TCRalphabeta/CD19-depleted stem cell transplant. Receptors were obtained from a girl aged 2 to 9 with aplastic anemia, due to receive a stem cell transplant.

This clonotype was counted only a few times. The chain is built from TRBV29-1 and TRBJ2-3, with D unresolved. Germline CDR1 SQVTM, CDR2 ANQGSEA. The CDR3 runs 13 residues. The germline V and J ends were trimmed by 4 bases and 6 bases, with 14 bases remaining between them. For the CDR3, the DNA is TGCAGCGTTGCCTATAATAGCCACGATACGCAGTATTTT. This translates into CSVAYNSHDTQYF.

This clonotype was counted ten times or more. V is TRBV7-6 and J is TRBJ1-4; D is possibly TRBD1 (6 bases). There are 15 residues in the CDR3. V gave up 5 bases and J gave up 8 bases, with 18 bases separating them. CDR1 SGHVS and CDR2 FNYEAQ come from the germline V gene. The CDR3 DNA sequence: TGTGCCAGCAGCCCGAGGCCCTCTGGACAGGAAAAACTGTTTTTT. Its protein product is CASSPRPSGQEKLFF.

The rearrangement uses TRBV7-9 and TRBJ2-7, with TRBD2 matching over 12 bases. Germline assignment: CDR1 SEHNR and CDR2 FQNEAQ (reference sequence). The ends lost 5 bases at V and 5 bases at J; junction bases unmatched: 7. This CDR3 has 15 amino acids. In nucleotides, the CDR3 is TGTGCCAGCAGCAGACCGACTAGCGGGAGCGACGAGCAGTACTTC. The encoded protein is CASSRPTSGSDEQYF.

This clonotype was observed a few times. The genes are TRBV6-1 and TRBJ2-1, with D perhaps matching TRBD1 (6 bases). Per the germline V gene, CDR1 is MNHNS and CDR2 is SASEGT. Trimming removed 6 bases from V and 3 bases from J, with 12 bases in between. The CDR3 extends over 14 amino acids. This CDR3 is CASSRDINYNEQFF. The CDR3 region has the DNA TGTGCCAGCAGCAGGGACATAAACTACAATGAGCAGTTCTTC.

The chain joins TRBV6-5 to TRBJ2-1; 9 bases are a match to TRBD2. V gave up 4 bases and J gave up 5 bases; unmatched junction bases: 9. Germline CDR1 reads MNHEY; CDR2 reads SVGAGI. The CDR3 is made up of 16 amino acids. CDR3 region: CASSFRSGGTNNEQFF. CDR3 DNA sequence: TGTGCCAGCAGTTTCCGTAGCGGGGGAACCAACAATGAGCAGTTCTTC.

This clonotype was counted only a few times. V is TRBV21-1 and J is TRBJ2-1; TRBD2 is the table's D call and was not checked against the DNA. TRBV21-1 is termed a pseudogene. The CDR3 sequence is 20 residues long. The CDR3: CASSNTTGAGGPKGGNEQFF. In DNA, the CDR3 is TGTGCCAGCAGCAACACGACGGGAGCGGGAGGGCCGAAAGGAGGAAATGAGCAGTTCTTC.

The V call is TRBV4-3, the J call TRBJ2-7; no definite D call. The CDR3 runs to 14 residues. V was pared by 0 bases and J by 4 bases, with 10 bases between. The germline gives CDR1 LGHNA, CDR2 YSLEER. The CDR3 is CASSQDHWGYEQYF. In DNA, the CDR3 is TGCGCCAGCAGCCAAGATCATTGGGGATACGAGCAGTACTTC.

The rearrangement joins TRBV7-2 to TRBJ2-3; 12 bases are shared with TRBD2. V was clipped by 5 bases and J by 2 bases; unmatched bases: 5. The CDR3 has 16 residues. Germline CDR1 SGHTA, CDR2 FQGNSA. The DNA for the CDR3 is TGTGCCAGCAGCCTGAGACTAGCGGGGGACACAGATACGCAGTATTTT. It specifies CASSLRLAGDTDTQYF.

The chain links TRBV7-2 to TRBJ2-5; 7 nucleotides agree with TRBD2. The CDR3 is 15 amino acids. The germline V gene has CDR1 SGHTA and CDR2 FQGNSA. V gave up 5 bases and J gave up 1 base; unmatched junction bases: 7. CDR3 loop: CASSRTGGFQETQYF. The CDR3 DNA follows: TGTGCCAGCAGCCGCACGGGAGGATTCCAAGAGACCCAGTACTTC.

The table lists this clonotype with a few counts. The V and J genes are TRBV4-2 and TRBJ2-2; D unresolved. Trimming left V 0 bases short and J 7 bases short, with 3 bases between. Germline loops: CDR1 LGHNA, CDR2 YNFKEQ. The CDR3 consists of 12 residues. The CDR3 DNA reads TGTGCCAGCAGCCAAGATTTCGGGGAGCTGTTTTTT. Translated, it gives CASSQDFGELFF.

The V call is TRBV5-1, the J call TRBJ2-3; D might be TRBD2 (6 bases). Germline CDR1 SGHRS, CDR2 YFSETQ. V was shortened by 0 bases and J by 0 bases, with 17 bases between the two germline ends. The CDR3 loop spans 18 amino acids. The DNA of the CDR3 is TGCGCCAGCAGCTTGGAACGGGGGACCCACCTTAGCACAGATACGCAGTATTTT. The encoded protein is CASSLERGTHLSTDTQYF.

This clonotype was recorded at least ten times. The gene calls are TRBV9 and TRBJ2-3, with 8 bases fitting TRBD1. Germline V lookup: CDR1 SGDLS, CDR2 YYNGEE. The CDR3 has 15 amino acids. Trimming at V came to 4 bases and at J to 0 bases, leaving 4 bases not matched to a gene. The CDR3 DNA sequence: TGTGCCAGCAGCCCACGGACAGGGAGCACAGATACGCAGTATTTT. Protein: CASSPRTGSTDTQYF.

This chain connects TRBV12-3 or TRBV12-4 to TRBJ2-1, with 8 bases that match TRBD1. V gave up 1 base and J gave up 2 bases; unmatched junction bases: 4. The CDR3 totals 16 residues. The CDR3 bases are TGTGCCAGCAGTTTAGTAGGGACAGGTCCCTACAATGAGCAGTTCTTC. It yields the protein CASSLVGTGPYNEQFF.